The rows below give T cell receptor beta chains drawn from one sample of a study of Ad26.COV2.S vaccination and SARS-CoV-2 variants. Clones were read by immunoSEQ multiplex PCR, and TCRdb kept only the in-frame ones, dropping some. The sample shows about 680,000 clones, about 90% of them seen only once. Sequenced material: peripheral blood, taken in a trial of Ad26.COV2.S vaccine versus placebo. These receptors were collected from a person between 18 and 65 years old who received the Ad26.COV2.S COVID-19 vaccine or a placebo. CDR3s include the opening cysteine and the closing phenylalanine or tryptophan. Fields, in order: CDR3 DNA, CDR3 protein, V gene, J gene, D gene, CDR3 length. A D gene is named only where the DNA matches it firmly.

TGTGCCTGGGCACGCCCCGGGACTGCACCGAACAATGAGCAGTTCTTC	CAWARPGTAPNNEQFF	TRBV30	TRBJ2-1	NA	16
TGTGCCAGCAGCTTAGGGGTAGCGGGGGGGCGTGAGCAGTTCTTC	CASSLGVAGGREQFF	TRBV7-2	TRBJ2-1	TRBD2	15
TGTGCCAGCAGCTGGAACGGACGGCCTGCGGGTTCACCCCTCCACTTT	CASSWNGRPAGSPLHF	TRBV11-2	TRBJ1-6	NA	16
TGTGCCAGCAGTTTGACAGGGAACACTGAAGCTTTCTTT	CASSLTGNTEAFF	TRBV12-3/TRBV12-4	TRBJ1-1	NA	13
TGTGCCAGCCACCTAGCGGGGGCATACTACGAGCAGTACTTC	CASHLAGAYYEQYF	TRBV2	TRBJ2-7	TRBD2	14
TGTGCCAGTAGTATCGACAGGGGTCCCTACGAGCAGTACTTC	CASSIDRGPYEQYF	TRBV19	TRBJ2-7	TRBD1	14
TGTGCCAGCAGTTGGGCAGATTCACCCCTCCACTTT	CASSWADSPLHF	TRBV6-2/TRBV6-3	TRBJ1-6	NA	12
TGTGCCTGGAGTCTCAGCACCGGGGAGCTGTTTTTT	CAWSLSTGELFF	TRBV30	TRBJ2-2	NA	12
TGTGCCAGCTCACCACCGAGCACAGGGGGCACCGGGGAGCTGTTTTTT	CASSPPSTGGTGELFF	TRBV18	TRBJ2-2	TRBD1	16
TGTGCCAGCAGCCGCCGGGACACCTTTCCCTACGAGCAGTACTTC	CASSRRDTFPYEQYF	TRBV14	TRBJ2-7	NA	15